Below, 5 T cell receptor beta chains from the same sample are listed, as sequenced in a study of T-cell reconstitution after alpha-beta-depleted transplantation in children. Preparing the TCRbeta library involved the use of unique molecular identifiers. Using its own MiXCR run on the PCR reads, TCRdb lists one record per CDR3 protein. The sample contains under 450,000 distinct CDR3 sequences, roughly 17% of which appear only once. The input for sequencing was PBMCs, mostly from graft donor cells, taken 360 days after TCRalphabeta/CD19-depleted stem cell transplant. All receptors derive from a boy under two years old who had a stem cell transplant for Wiskott-Aldrich syndrome, so the T cells may come from the graft donor.

This sequence joins TRBV6-2 or TRBV6-3 and TRBJ1-5, with D uncertain. The CDR3 extends over 14 amino acids. The V and J ends lost 6 bases and 0 bases respectively, with 9 bases between them. Germline-derived CDR1 and CDR2 are MNHEY and SVGEGT. The CDR3: CASSDTDSNQPQHF. DNA of the CDR3: TGTGCCAGCAGCGACACTGATAGCAATCAGCCCCAGCATTTT.

The V and J genes are TRBV5-1 and TRBJ2-7; no reliable D call. Per the germline V gene, CDR1 is SGHRS and CDR2 is YFSETQ. Trimming took 4 bases from V and 6 from J, leaving 11 bases between them. The length of the CDR3 is 12 residues. CDR3 sequence: CASSDVDPEQYF. CDR3 nucleotide sequence: TGCGCCAGCAGCGATGTGGACCCCGAGCAGTACTTC.

A few counts support this clonotype. J is TRBJ2-1 and V is TRBV2; D is unclear. The CDR3 has 12 amino acids. The V gene lost 6 bases and the J gene lost 4 bases, with 7 bases spanning the gap. CDR1 is SNHLY, CDR2 FYNNEI, per germline. CDR3 coding DNA: TGTGCCAGCAGAACCTTTTACAATGAGCAGTTCTTC. It encodes CASRTFYNEQFF.

A few counts support this clonotype. J is TRBJ2-1 and V is TRBV4-1, with D perhaps matching TRBD1 or TRBD2 (5 bases each). CDR3 size: 17 residues. With 4 bases removed from V and 2 bases from J, the gap between germline ends came to 18 bases. CDR1 and CDR2 from the germline V gene are MGHRA and YSYEKL. Written as DNA, the CDR3 is TGCGCCAGCAGCCCGTTAGAGGGGAGAGAGACCTACAATGAGCAGTTCTTC. It is translated as CASSPLEGRETYNEQFF.

This chain uses TRBV11-2 with TRBJ2-1; no clear D gene. Germline V gives CDR1 SGHAT, CDR2 FQNNGV. The CDR3 has 15 amino acids. V lost 2 bases and J 6 bases, leaving 14 bases between the germline ends. The CDR3 nucleotides are TGTGCCAGCAGCTTATTTGCGACCAGTCTCAATGAGCAGTTCTTC. Amino acids: CASSLFATSLNEQFF.